The source of this T cell receptor beta chain is a study of blood T cell repertoires in COVID-19 (dated by TCRdb to about 2020). Looking at the study overall: Collaborator samples came from the United States, Italy and Spain and covered acute and convalescent phases of COVID-19. The material from the prospective study consisted of cDNA or gDNA derived from T cells, B-cell-depleted T cells, or PBMCs. Subjects who had been exposed to COVID-19, were actively infected with it, or had recovered from it provided the deeply sampled blood TCRbeta repertoires that made up the dataset. A freely available public database, intended as a resource for researchers studying the immune response to SARS-CoV-2, is where the repertoires were released. Samples came from the ongoing ImmuneRACE study (first 160 participants) plus 1,254 subjects from 6 global collaborators. The sample metadata nearly always contained a de-identified subject ID, COVID-19 status, age in years and sex. Where available, HLA class I and class II types were obtained from metadata supplied by the sample provider rather than from assay-based typing.

The CDR3 sequence holds 15 residues, the cysteine and phenylalanine included. Just CDR3 DNA is preserved here, 45 bases in frame from base 1. CDR1 and CDR2, looked up from the germline V gene, are WSHSY and SAAADI. The junction shows trimming of 9 bases on V and 6 bases on J, and the gene matches do not reach 14 bases of it. TCRbeta CDR3 regions were amplified from genomic DNA by means of the immunoSEQ Assay, a bias-controlled multiplex PCR. From the authors' description of their analysis: The number of nucleated cells in each sample was estimated from the amplification of reference gene primers within the assay. To quantify the absolute abundance of each unique TCRbeta CDR3 rearrangement, sequence reads were collapsed and filtered. For each sample, productive Simpson clonality was calculated as the square root of Simpson's diversity index across productive rearrangements. Entries here come from immuneACCESS through TCRdb and include only in-frame sequences with V and J called. Some clones fail to appear in such tables; in the studies checked, an unresolved V gene covers under half of the shortfall, and the cause of the remainder is unknown. V, J and clone size are taken as reported in that table, and D and trimming were inferred from the DNA itself. The sample table lists 200,000 to 300,000 clones, 75% to 90% of them with a count of one. The top ten hold roughly 3.9% of the sample.

Points on this clone: Its antigen has not been determined. Within one base of it there is no much larger clone, and no base qualities were kept.

What the authors observed across the whole study: The amount of clinical and demographic metadata varied by source and participant and was provided uncurated.

The collaborating institutions used their own protocols to collect whole blood in K2EDTA tubes. For TCRbeta analysis, collaborators shipped samples in one of three forms: frozen whole blood, isolated PBMCs, or DNA extracted from either of those sample types. The chain employs TRBV10-2 and TRBJ1-2, and TRBD1 aligns with 9 junction nucleotides. The sequenced material came from peripheral blood. The sequence was obtained from a woman aged 35 to 49 with acute or convalescent COVID-19. The DNA sequence is as follows: TGCGCCAGTTTCTCAACCGGGACAGGGATCCATGGCTACACCTTC. It translates as CASFSTGTGIHGYTF.